A selection of T cell receptor beta chains follows, all from one sample in a study of response to subunit inactivated influenza vaccine. TCRdb independently ran MiXCR on the RT-PCR reads; one entry per CDR3 protein. The table records about 580,000 distinct CDR3 sequences, 12% to 15% of them present only once. The sample consisted of PBMCs from blood, taken 12 days after vaccination. Receptors originate from a man between 45 and 60 years old who received an inactivated influenza vaccine. CDR3s include the opening cysteine and the closing phenylalanine or tryptophan. A D gene is named only where the DNA matches it firmly. Clone size appears in some rows only: once, few, many, or a class for an expanded clone.

size	D	V	J	CDR3	DNA
NA	TRBD1	TRBV5-1	TRBJ2-5	CASSSGTGAAVRTQYF	TGCGCCAGCAGCAGCGGGACAGGGGCGGCGGTGAGGACCCAGTACTTC
many	NA	TRBV3-1	TRBJ2-4	CASRAPSSDIQYF	TGTGCCAGCAGAGCCCCGTCTAGCGACATTCAGTACTTC
NA	TRBD1	TRBV2	TRBJ1-4	CASSHDRGGREKLFF	TGTGCCAGCAGCCACGACAGGGGCGGACGAGAAAAACTGTTTTTT
NA	TRBD1	TRBV14	TRBJ2-7	CASSQVTGQDSYEQYF	TGTGCCAGCAGCCAAGTAACGGGACAGGACTCCTACGAGCAGTACTTC
NA	NA	TRBV3-1	TRBJ1-1	CASSQERRRAFF	TGTGCCAGCAGCCAAGAGAGACGAAGAGCTTTCTTT
few	TRBD2	TRBV7-2	TRBJ2-5	CASSLGLAGPAKETQYF	TGTGCCAGCAGCTTAGGGCTAGCGGGGCCAGCTAAAGAGACCCAGTACTTC
NA	NA	TRBV4-1	TRBJ1-4	CASSQVGFVNEKLFF	TGCGCCAGCAGCCAAGTAGGCTTCGTTAATGAAAAACTGTTTTTT
few	TRBD2	TRBV7-2	TRBJ2-1	CASSQMTSGTLF	TGTGCCAGCAGCCAGATGACTAGCGGGACGCTCTTC
many	NA	TRBV28	TRBJ1-5	CASSRGSNQPQHF	TGTGCCAGCAGCCGGGGAAGCAATCAGCCCCAGCATTTT
NA	NA	TRBV6-5	TRBJ1-2	CASRDSQGPYGYTF	TGTGCCAGCAGGGACTCCCAGGGCCCCTATGGCTACACCTTC
few	NA	TRBV6-2/TRBV6-3	TRBJ2-3	CASSTLDSYGTDTQYF	TGTGCCAGCAGTACTCTTGATAGCTACGGCACAGATACGCAGTATTTT
NA	NA	TRBV20-1	TRBJ2-7	CSASPRGIYEQYF	TGCAGTGCTAGTCCCAGGGGAATTTACGAGCAGTACTTC
medium-sized	NA	TRBV20-1	TRBJ2-7	CSARDGGGAYEQYF	TGCAGTGCTAGAGATGGAGGGGGGGCCTACGAGCAGTACTTC
NA	TRBD2	TRBV30	TRBJ2-1	CAWSRGRADEQFF	TGTGCCTGGAGTCGTGGGAGGGCCGATGAGCAGTTCTTC
few	NA	TRBV5-1	TRBJ1-4	CASSLEVGRTNEKLFF	TGCGCCAGCAGCTTGGAAGTAGGGCGGACTAATGAAAAACTGTTTTTT
NA	TRBD2	TRBV10-3	TRBJ2-5	CAISEGGGRRETQYF	TGTGCCATCAGTGAGGGCGGGGGAAGGAGGGAGACCCAGTACTTC
many	TRBD1	TRBV12-3/TRBV12-4	TRBJ2-2	CASSPGTGVLGELFF	TGTGCCAGCAGCCCCGGGACAGGGGTTCTCGGGGAGCTGTTTTTT
few	NA	TRBV9	TRBJ2-3	CASSVGHGSTDTQYF	TGTGCCAGCAGCGTAGGACACGGGAGCACAGATACGCAGTATTTT
many	NA	TRBV5-1	TRBJ2-7	CASSMTPSYEQYF	TGCGCCAGCAGCATGACTCCCTCCTACGAGCAGTACTTC
NA	NA	TRBV2	TRBJ2-3	CASSELGSRADTQYF	TGTGCCAGCAGTGAACTCGGGAGTAGGGCAGATACGCAGTATTTT
NA	NA	TRBV4-1	TRBJ1-2	CASRGGRHYGYTF	TGCGCCAGCAGAGGAGGCCGGCACTATGGCTACACCTTC
few	NA	TRBV5-6	TRBJ2-2	CASSLAGAAYTGELFF	TGTGCCAGCAGCTTGGCAGGGGCGGCTTACACCGGGGAGCTGTTTTTT
few	NA	TRBV5-1	TRBJ2-2	CASSLERTSFGELFF	TGCGCCAGCAGCTTGGAGAGGACGAGCTTCGGGGAGCTGTTTTTT
NA	TRBD1	TRBV29-1	TRBJ2-5	CSVADPGTGETQYF	TGCAGCGTCGCCGATCCCGGGACAGGGGAGACCCAGTACTTC
NA	NA	TRBV29-1	TRBJ2-7	CSVQTYYEQYF	TGCAGCGTCCAAACTTACTACGAGCAGTACTTC
many	NA	TRBV10-3	TRBJ1-2	CAISGPRDKGPSNYGYTF	TGTGCCATCAGTGGCCCCCGGGACAAAGGGCCCTCTAACTATGGCTACACCTTC
few	NA	TRBV7-6	TRBJ2-7	CASSLGTGRVEQYF	TGTGCCAGCAGCTTAGGGACAGGGAGGGTCGAGCAGTACTTC
few	TRBD2	TRBV5-1	TRBJ2-1	CASSNRDYDEQFF	TGCGCCAGCAGCAACCGGGACTACGATGAGCAGTTCTTC
many	NA	TRBV2	TRBJ2-7	CASSEHRYEQYF	TGTGCCAGCAGTGAACATCGATACGAGCAGTACTTC
NA	NA	TRBV4-3	TRBJ1-2	CASSPAGGHYGYTF	TGCGCCAGCAGCCCGGCGGGGGGCCACTATGGCTACACCTTC
many	NA	TRBV6-1	TRBJ2-2	CASSPHGNTGELFF	TGTGCCAGCAGTCCCCACGGGAACACCGGGGAGCTGTTTTTT
NA	NA	TRBV24-1	TRBJ2-1	CATSDLGASVNNEQFF	TGTGCCACCAGTGATTTGGGGGCTAGCGTGAACAATGAGCAGTTCTTC
NA	NA	TRBV5-6	TRBJ2-2	CASSEALLGPGELFF	TGTGCCAGCAGCGAGGCCCTATTAGGGCCCGGGGAGCTGTTTTTT
few	NA	TRBV6-1	TRBJ2-3	CASSPSTATRTDTQYF	TGTGCCAGCAGCCCTTCGACAGCAACCCGCACAGATACGCAGTATTTT
NA	NA	TRBV5-5	TRBJ1-1	CASSLPRGMNTEAFF	TGTGCCAGCAGCTTGCCCCGGGGCATGAACACTGAAGCTTTCTTT
few	NA	TRBV7-2	TRBJ2-7	CASSLDGPLYEQYF	TGTGCCAGCAGCTTAGATGGTCCCCTGTACGAGCAGTACTTC
few	TRBD2	TRBV4-1	TRBJ2-3	CASSRGLVFTDTQYF	TGCGCCAGCAGCCGGGGACTAGTTTTCACAGATACGCAGTATTTT
NA	TRBD1	TRBV7-8	TRBJ2-1	CASSLTLDRGVGEQFF	TGTGCCAGCAGCTTAACCCTCGACAGGGGGGTAGGTGAGCAGTTCTTC
NA	TRBD2	TRBV25-1	TRBJ2-1	CASSYTHSYISGTSGNHNEQFF	TGTGCCAGCAGCTATACCCATTCGTATATCTCCGGGACTAGCGGAAATCACAATGAGCAGTTCTTC
NA	NA	TRBV7-9	TRBJ1-4	CATIYRNLQPNLFF	TGTGCTACCATTTACAGAAATCTCCAGCCAAACCTGTTTTTT
NA	NA	TRBV6-5	TRBJ2-1	CASSYRPGAYNEQFF	TGTGCCAGCAGTTACCGACCCGGGGCCTACAATGAGCAGTTCTTC
many	NA	TRBV29-1	TRBJ1-2	CSVEGGGKYGYTF	TGCAGCGTTGAAGGTGGGGGGAAGTATGGCTACACCTTC
few	NA	TRBV20-1	TRBJ2-3	CSAGTRNRDTQYF	TGCAGTGCTGGGACGCGGAACCGCGATACGCAGTATTTT
many	NA	TRBV7-6	TRBJ1-6	CASSLAGRDNSPLHF	TGTGCCAGCAGCTTAGCCGGACGGGATAATTCACCCCTCCACTTT
many	TRBD1	TRBV5-1	TRBJ2-7	CASRAYRGPYEQYF	TGCGCCAGCAGAGCCTACAGGGGACCCTACGAGCAGTACTTC